This entry lists 30 T cell receptor beta chains sequenced from one sample in a study of memory CD4+ T cells and cytomegalovirus serostatus. The sort gate was single viable CD3+CD4+CD8-CD45RO+ cells for memory CD4+ T cells. Sequenced by immunoSEQ multiplex PCR; TCRdb stores in-frame clones only, minus some. The table has 25,000 to 35,000 clones, more than 70% seen once; the top ten hold over 0.6%. Material: memory CD4+ T cells from blood. The receptors shown here come from an adult in good health and CMV-seronegative.

The V call is TRBV27, the J call TRBJ1-6, with D possibly TRBD1 on 6 matching bases. Germline V CDR1 and CDR2: MNHEY, SMNVEV (reference sequence). The CDR3 contains 15 residues. The V gene lost 6 bases and the J gene lost 6 bases, with 15 bases spanning the gap. The CDR3 nucleotides read TGTGCCAGCAGCCGGTCCCAGGGGTCTAATTCACCCCTCCACTTT. Its protein is CASSRSQGSNSPLHF.

J is TRBJ2-1 and V is TRBV5-4; D unresolved. This CDR3 region has 12 residues. CDR1 is SGHNT, CDR2 YYREEE, per germline (reference sequence). V gave up 5 bases and J gave up 5 bases, with 8 bases separating them. CDR3 nucleotide sequence: TGTGCCAGCAGGTCTCCCGACAATGAGCAGTTCTTC. Its translation is CASRSPDNEQFF.

The chain joins TRBV7-9 to TRBJ2-1, with a possible D match to TRBD2 (6 bases). Germline CDR1 SEHNR, CDR2 FQNEAQ (reference sequence). V lost 3 bases, J lost 1 base, and 13 bases lay in between. The CDR3 spans 16 residues. The DNA of the CDR3 is TGTGCCAGCAGCTTGACCTTGGGGGGATCCTACAATGAGCAGTTCTTC. It codes for CASSLTLGGSYNEQFF. Drawing the rest from reference TRBV7-9 and TRBJ2-1, the complete variable domain is DTGVSQNPRHKITKRGQNVTFRCDPISEHNRLYWYRQTLGQGPEFLTYFQNEAQLEKSRLLSDRFSAERPKGSFSTLEIQRTEQGDSAMYLCASSLTLGGSYNEQFFGPGTRLTVL.

This rearrangement joins TRBV5-1 to TRBJ2-3; D may be TRBD1 (6 bases). CDR1 SGHRS and CDR2 YFSETQ come from the germline V gene. The CDR3 sequence is 17 residues long. Trimming cost V 2 bases and J 0 bases, with 16 bases left between them. DNA for the CDR3: TGCGCCAGCAGCTTACCCAGACTACAGGGAAGCACAGATACGCAGTATTTT. Its protein product is CASSLPRLQGSTDTQYF. The whole variable domain, remainder taken from reference TRBV5-1 and TRBJ2-3, is KAGVTQTPRYLIKTRGQQVTLSCSPISGHRSVSWYQQTPGQGLQFLFEYFSETQRNKGNFPGRFSGRQFSNSRSEMNVSTLELGDSALYLCASSLPRLQGSTDTQYFGPGTRLTVL.

This chain links TRBV19 with TRBJ1-6, with TRBD1 matching 9 bases. The CDR3 runs to 16 residues. CDR1 and CDR2 (germline): LNHDA, SQIVND (reference sequence). The ends lost 3 bases at V and 8 bases at J; junction bases unmatched: 8. The CDR3 protein is CASSIPSTGGDSPLHF. The CDR3 DNA sequence: TGTGCCAGTAGTATCCCTTCGACAGGGGGGGATTCACCCCTCCACTTT.

The V and J genes are TRBV4-1 and TRBJ2-3; 9 positions agree with TRBD2. The CDR3 is 14 amino acids. J lost 6 bases, V lost 4 bases, and 5 bases had no gene match. CDR1 MGHRA and CDR2 YSYEKL come from the germline V gene. The CDR3 coding sequence is TGCGCCAGCAGCCCTCTAGCGGGGTGGGATACGCAGTATTTT. Translating gives CASSPLAGWDTQYF.

The genes are TRBV28 and TRBJ1-2; no clear D gene. With 5 bases removed from V and 14 bases from J, the gap between germline ends came to 21 bases. The CDR3 runs 13 residues. Germline CDR1 and CDR2: MDHEN and SYDVKM. The CDR3 loop reads CASSPPAERVITF. CDR3 DNA sequence: TGTGCCAGCAGTCCCCCCGCCGAGAGGGTTATTACCTTC.

CDR3 in amino acids: CASSLLHTYEQYF. In nucleotides, the CDR3 is TGTGCCAGCAGCTTACTACATACCTACGAGCAGTACTTC. J is TRBJ2-7 and V is TRBV11-2; D unresolved. Germline CDR1 reads SGHAT; CDR2 reads FQNNGV. V lost 2 bases and J 2 bases, leaving 7 bases between the germline ends. CDR3 length equals 13 residues.

J is TRBJ2-3 and V is TRBV7-9, with D possibly being TRBD2 (7 bases). The germline V and J ends were trimmed by 5 bases and 2 bases, with 17 bases remaining between them. The CDR3 consists of 16 residues. Germline-derived CDR1 and CDR2 are SEHNR and FQNEAQ (reference sequence). The CDR3 spells CASSLKGAGATDTQYF. In DNA, the CDR3 is TGTGCCAGCAGCCTGAAAGGGGCGGGGGCCACAGATACGCAGTATTTT.

J is TRBJ1-2 and V is TRBV7-2; the D is unclear. This CDR3 spans 14 amino acids. The ends were cut back, 2 bases at V and 5 bases at J, with 12 bases in the middle. Germline values: CDR1 SGHTA, CDR2 FQGNSA. CDR3 in DNA: TGTGCCAGCAGCTTATTGGGTCGGGAGTATGGCTACACCTTC. Amino acid sequence: CASSLLGREYGYTF.

V usage is TRBV5-4 and J usage is TRBJ2-2; 11 bases match TRBD2. V shed 4 bases and J 7 bases; nucleotides not matched to a gene: 3. CDR1 and CDR2 from the germline V gene are SGHNT and YYREEE (reference sequence). This CDR3 is 14 amino acids long. In DNA form, the CDR3 reads TGTGCCAGCAGCCTAGCGGGGGGTAGCGGGGAGCTGTTTTTT. Amino acid sequence: CASSLAGGSGELFF.

This rearrangement joins TRBV14 to TRBJ2-3; no clear D gene. V was trimmed by 1 base and J by 0 bases, leaving 8 bases between them. CDR3 length: 15 amino acids. Germline V gene sequence: CDR1 SGHDN, CDR2 FVKESK. CDR3 coding DNA: TGTGCCAGCAGCCAAGGGGCGCCGAGCACAGATACGCAGTATTTT. Protein: CASSQGAPSTDTQYF.

This clone appeared a single time. This CDR3 reads CASSLMGGTQYF. The CDR3, as DNA: TGTGCCAGCAGCTTAATGGGGGGTACGCAGTATTTT. The chain has TRBV7-3 and TRBJ2-3, with D possibly matching TRBD2 (6 bases). The ends were cut back, 1 base at V and 8 bases at J, with 7 bases in the middle. CDR3 length: 12 amino acids. Germline V gene lookup returns CDR1 SGHTA and CDR2 FQGTGA.

The chain joins TRBV4-3 to TRBJ1-1, with 9 positions matching TRBD1. The CDR3 is made up of 14 amino acids. V trimming: 3 bases; J trimming: 2 bases; junction bases outside the gene matches: 1. CDR1 is LGHNA, CDR2 YSLEER, per germline. In nucleotides, the CDR3 is TGCGCCAGCAGCCAGGACAGGGGAAACACTGAAGCTTTCTTT. Protein sequence: CASSQDRGNTEAFF.

This chain joins TRBV4-3 and TRBJ1-2; D unresolved. The CDR3 covers 13 residues. In germline, CDR1 is LGHNA, CDR2 YSLEER. V lost 0 bases, J lost 5 bases, and 7 bases lay in between. CDR3 nucleotide sequence: TGCGCCAGCAGCCAAGATGGGGTATATGGCTACACCTTC. This gives the protein CASSQDGVYGYTF.

The chain recombines TRBV6-5 with TRBJ1-2; D remains unclear. Per germline, CDR1 MNHEY and CDR2 SVGAGI. This CDR3 has 14 amino acids. The ends were cut back, 0 bases at V and 9 bases at J, with 14 bases in the middle. The CDR3 DNA is TGTGCCAGCAGTTACTCTCGAGACGGACCAAGCTACACCTTC. Protein: CASSYSRDGPSYTF.

This rearrangement joins TRBV5-6 to TRBJ2-5, with D perhaps matching TRBD1 (6 bases). Between the trimmed V and J ends, which lost 4 bases and 2 bases, there was a span of 18 bases. Germline assignment: CDR1 SGHDT and CDR2 YYEEEE. There are 16 residues in the CDR3. CDR3 nucleotide sequence: TGTGCCAGCAGCCCGAACAGGGTTACTCTACAAGAGACCCAGTACTTC. It codes for CASSPNRVTLQETQYF. Together with reference TRBV5-6 and TRBJ2-5, the CDR3 gives the full variable domain: DAGVTQSPTHLIKTRGQQVTLRCSPKSGHDTVSWYQQALGQGPQFIFQYYEEEERQRGNFPDRFSGHQFPNYSSELNVNALLLGDSALYLCASSPNRVTLQETQYFGPGTRLLVL.

The chain links TRBV6-5 to TRBJ1-4; D unclear. The CDR3 length is 14 residues. CDR1 and CDR2 (germline): MNHEY, SVGAGI. V lost 6 bases and J lost 8, with 16 bases in between. CDR3 sequence reads: CASSPTRLGEKLFF. The CDR3 DNA follows: TGTGCCAGCAGCCCAACCCGGCTTGGCGAAAAACTGTTTTTT.

V is TRBV4-2 and J is TRBJ2-1, with unresolved D. Trimming removed 0 bases from V and 9 bases from J, with 18 bases in between. The CDR3 has 16 amino acids. Per germline, CDR1 LGHNA and CDR2 YNFKEQ. The CDR3 is CASSQDSSGLLSEQFF. The CDR3 DNA follows: TGTGCCAGCAGCCAAGATAGTTCAGGCCTTCTAAGTGAGCAGTTCTTC.

This clone was seen a few times. This chain connects TRBV5-4 to TRBJ1-4, with D possibly TRBD1 on 6 matching bases. In germline, CDR1 is SGHNT, CDR2 YYREEE (reference sequence). The length of the CDR3 is 15 residues. Deletions cut 1 base from V and 3 bases from J, with 10 bases between. In DNA, the CDR3 is TGTGCCAGCAGCTTGTTTCAGGGGCCTAATGAAAAACTGTTTTTT. Protein sequence: CASSLFQGPNEKLFF.

V is TRBV2 and J is TRBJ2-2; 8 bases line up with TRBD1. Germline CDR1 SNHLY, CDR2 FYNNEI. The V gene end was trimmed by 5 bases and the J gene end by 6 bases; junction bases not matched to a gene: 2. The CDR3 has 13 amino acids. CDR3 in amino acids: CASSTQGAGELFF. For the CDR3, the DNA is TGTGCCAGCAGTACACAGGGGGCCGGGGAGCTGTTTTTT.

The chain combines TRBV6-5 with TRBJ2-7, with D unresolved. Trimming cost V 2 bases and J 5 bases, with 10 bases left between them. CDR1 is MNHEY, CDR2 SVGAGI, per germline. The CDR3 runs to 13 residues. In nucleotides, the CDR3 is TGTGCCAGCAGTTACGTAGGTCCCCACGAGCAGTACTTC. This gives the protein CASSYVGPHEQYF.

V usage is TRBV5-6 and J usage is TRBJ1-1; D is undetermined. Looked up from germline, CDR1 is SGHDT and CDR2 is YYEEEE. V lost 3 bases to trimming and J lost 7 bases, with 13 bases between them. This CDR3 region has 13 residues. The CDR3 loop is CASSSGNRDEAFF. The CDR3 nucleotides read TGTGCCAGCAGCTCCGGGAATAGGGATGAAGCTTTCTTT.

The chain carries TRBV6-1 and TRBJ2-1; no firm D call. CDR1 and CDR2 from the germline V gene are MNHNS and SASEGT. CDR3 length: 13 residues. The ends were cut back, 6 bases at V and 8 bases at J, with 14 bases in the middle. This chain's CDR3 is CASREPDTDEQFF. Written as DNA, the CDR3 is TGTGCCAGCAGGGAACCCGACACCGATGAGCAGTTCTTC.

With respect to this clone: Different DNA sequences within this sample yield the same CDR3. The V and J genes are TRBV30 and TRBJ2-6, with D hard to call. V was pared by 0 bases and J by 3 bases, with 3 bases between. From germline, CDR1 is GTSNPN and CDR2 SVGIG (reference sequence). CDR3 length: 13 amino acids. DNA for the CDR3: TGTGCCTGGAGTGTAGGTGGGGCCAACGTCCTGACTTTC. It translates to CAWSVGGANVLTF.

The chain employs TRBV5-6 and TRBJ1-5; D is ambiguous. The CDR3 length is 13 residues. The V gene lost 1 base and the J gene lost 9 bases, with 11 bases spanning the gap. Germline V CDR1 and CDR2: SGHDT, YYEEEE. The CDR3 sequence: CASSLQARVPQHF. In nucleotides, the CDR3 is TGTGCCAGCAGCTTGCAGGCCCGTGTGCCCCAGCATTTT.

The V call is TRBV28, the J call TRBJ2-2; TRBD1 matches 10 bases. The CDR3 spans 16 residues. Germline trimming cut 6 bases from V and 2 bases from J; bases unmatched to any gene: 6. CDR1 is MDHEN, CDR2 SYDVKM, per germline. Written as DNA, the CDR3 is TGTGCCAGCAGGCTGACAGGGGGCGTTAACACCGGGGAGCTGTTTTTT. Translation: CASRLTGGVNTGELFF.

This chain joins TRBV4-1 and TRBJ1-2, with D possibly TRBD1 on 6 matching bases. The CDR3 loop spans 16 amino acids. Per the germline V gene, CDR1 is MGHRA and CDR2 is YSYEKL. The V end was cut by 7 bases, the J end by 3 bases, with 21 bases between. CDR3 nucleotides: TGCGCCAGCACTCGAGGTCTTGGGGGCTGGGACTATGGCTACACCTTC. Translation gives CASTRGLGGWDYGYTF.

The chain employs TRBV10-3 and TRBJ1-5; weak D call: TRBD1 (5 bases). CDR1 is ENHRY and CDR2 is SYGVKD in the germline V gene. The ends were cut back, 5 bases at V and 0 bases at J, with 14 bases in the middle. The CDR3 runs to 16 residues. This CDR3 reads CAISPTGTSSNQPQHF. The CDR3 nucleotides are TGTGCCATCAGTCCTACCGGGACTTCTAGCAATCAGCCCCAGCATTTT.

This clone was seen a few times. The genes are TRBV6-5 and TRBJ1-1; D may be TRBD1 (6 bases). There are 14 residues in the CDR3. Between the trimmed V and J ends, which lost 6 bases and 3 bases, there was a span of 14 bases. Germline assignment: CDR1 MNHEY and CDR2 SVGAGI. CDR3 in amino acids: CASRTGSGHTEAFF. The CDR3 nucleotides read TGTGCCAGCAGAACAGGGTCGGGTCACACTGAAGCTTTCTTT.